Listed here is a single T cell receptor beta chain. Measured with immunoSEQ multiplex PCR; TCRdb has only the in-frame clones, and not every one. The sample includes under 350,000 clones, 75% to 95% seen only once; the top ten take roughly 7.3%. This specimen belongs to a study of blood T cell repertoires in COVID-19. On the study more broadly: The analysed material was cDNA or gDNA that came from T cells, B-cell-depleted T cells, or PBMCs.

The sequenced material came from peripheral blood. This TCR was sampled from a woman aged 25 to 39 with COVID-19, enrolled during active disease.

DNA of the CDR3: TGCGCCAGCAGTGGTTCCAGCGGGAGGCACGGCACAGATACGCAGTATTTT. Its protein is CASSGSSGRHGTDTQYF. The chain links TRBV10-1 to TRBJ2-3, with 9 bases fitting TRBD2. The trim removed 4 bases at V and 1 base at J, leaving 9 bases unmatched. CDR3 length equals 17 residues. The germline V gene encodes CDR1 WNHNN and CDR2 SYGVQD (reference sequence).